This T cell receptor beta chain was recorded in a study of multiple sclerosis patients with progressive multifocal leukoencephalopathy. There are 15 residues in the CDR3. Trimming left V 5 bases short and J 10 bases short, with 18 bases between. The V gene's germline CDR1 is LNHDA and CDR2 SQIVND (reference sequence). TCRdb keeps only in-frame clones here, not all; method: immunoSEQ multiplex PCR. The repertoire consists of roughly 31,000 clones, with 89% occurring once and the leading ten covering about 1.5%. As to time point: before natalizumab initiation. The T0 samples predate the first natalizumab infusion.

The V call is TRBV19, the J call TRBJ1-6; D gene uncertain. This clonotype was obtained from a human donor with multiple sclerosis. Source material: PBMCs. The chain's CDR3 is CASSLDTRGESPLHF. The CDR3 bases are TGTGCCAGTAGTCTCGACACCCGTGGGGAATCACCCCTCCACTTT.